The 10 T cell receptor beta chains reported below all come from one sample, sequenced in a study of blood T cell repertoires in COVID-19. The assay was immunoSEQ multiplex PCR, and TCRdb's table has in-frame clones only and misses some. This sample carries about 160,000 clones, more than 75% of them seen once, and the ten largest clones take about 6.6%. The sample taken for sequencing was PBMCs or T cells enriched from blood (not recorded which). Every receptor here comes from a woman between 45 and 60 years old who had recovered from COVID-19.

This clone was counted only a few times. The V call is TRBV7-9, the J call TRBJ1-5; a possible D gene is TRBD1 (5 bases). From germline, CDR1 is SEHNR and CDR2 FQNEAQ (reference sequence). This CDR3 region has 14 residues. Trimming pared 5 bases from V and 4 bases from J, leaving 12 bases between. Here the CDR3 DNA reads TGTGCCAGCAGCGCCGGGGACTTTAATCAGCCCCAGCATTTT. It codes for CASSAGDFNQPQHF.

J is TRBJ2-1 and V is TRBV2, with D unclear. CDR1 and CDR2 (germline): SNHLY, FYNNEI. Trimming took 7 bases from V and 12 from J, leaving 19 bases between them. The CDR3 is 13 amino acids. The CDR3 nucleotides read TGTGCCAGCATGATACCCCGGGTCCCGGGGCAGTTCTTC. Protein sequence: CASMIPRVPGQFF.

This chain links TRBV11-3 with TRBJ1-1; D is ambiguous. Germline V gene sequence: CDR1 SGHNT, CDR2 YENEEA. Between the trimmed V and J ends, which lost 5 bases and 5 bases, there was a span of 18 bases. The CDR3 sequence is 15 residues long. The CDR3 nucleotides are TGTGCCAGCAGCCCCACTCGAGTTAGTGAGACTGAAGCTTTCTTT. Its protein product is CASSPTRVSETEAFF.

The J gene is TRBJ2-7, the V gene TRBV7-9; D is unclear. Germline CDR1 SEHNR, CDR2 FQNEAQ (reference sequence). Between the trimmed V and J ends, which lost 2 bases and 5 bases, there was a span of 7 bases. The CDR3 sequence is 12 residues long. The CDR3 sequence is CASSLPGNEQYF. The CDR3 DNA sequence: TGTGCCAGCAGCTTACCAGGAAACGAGCAGTACTTC.

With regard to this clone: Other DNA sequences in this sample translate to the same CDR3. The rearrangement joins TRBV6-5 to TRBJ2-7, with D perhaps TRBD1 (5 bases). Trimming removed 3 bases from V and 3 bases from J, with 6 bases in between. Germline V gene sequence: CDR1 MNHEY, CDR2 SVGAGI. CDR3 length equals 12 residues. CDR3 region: CASSYQGYEQYF. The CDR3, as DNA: TGTGCCAGCAGTTATCAGGGCTACGAGCAGTACTTC.

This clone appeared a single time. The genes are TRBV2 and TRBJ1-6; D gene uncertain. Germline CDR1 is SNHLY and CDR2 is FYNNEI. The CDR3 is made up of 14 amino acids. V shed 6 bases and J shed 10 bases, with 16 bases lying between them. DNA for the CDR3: TGTGCCAGCAGCCTCTACGGGGTTGACTCACCCCTCCACTTT. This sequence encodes CASSLYGVDSPLHF.

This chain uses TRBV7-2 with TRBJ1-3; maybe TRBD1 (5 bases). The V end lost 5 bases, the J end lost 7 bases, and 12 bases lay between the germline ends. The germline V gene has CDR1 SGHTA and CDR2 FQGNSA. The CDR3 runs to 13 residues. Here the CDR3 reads CASSRTKGNTIYF. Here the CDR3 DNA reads TGTGCCAGCAGCCGAACCAAGGGGAACACCATATATTTT.

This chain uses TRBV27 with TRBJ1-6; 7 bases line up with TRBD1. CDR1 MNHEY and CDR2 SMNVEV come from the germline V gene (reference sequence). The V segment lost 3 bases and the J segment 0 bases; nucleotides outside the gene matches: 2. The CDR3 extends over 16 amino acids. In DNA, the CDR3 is TGTGCCAGCAGTTTGACAGGGAGCTCCTATAATTCACCCCTCCACTTT. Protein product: CASSLTGSSYNSPLHF.

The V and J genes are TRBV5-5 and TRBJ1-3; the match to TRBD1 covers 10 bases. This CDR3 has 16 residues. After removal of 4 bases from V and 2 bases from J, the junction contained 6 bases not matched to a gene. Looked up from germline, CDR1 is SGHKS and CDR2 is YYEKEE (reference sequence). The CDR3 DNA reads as TGTGCCAGCAGCGGGATAGGACAGGGGGCTGGAAACACCATATATTTT. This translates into CASSGIGQGAGNTIYF.

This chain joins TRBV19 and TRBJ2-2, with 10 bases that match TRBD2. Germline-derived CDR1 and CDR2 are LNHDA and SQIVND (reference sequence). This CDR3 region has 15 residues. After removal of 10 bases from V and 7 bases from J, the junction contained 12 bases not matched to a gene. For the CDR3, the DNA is TGTGCCACCAAAGGGGCTAGCGGGGGTGGCGGGGAGCTGTTTTTT. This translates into CATKGASGGGGELFF.